These 30 T cell receptor beta chains were all obtained from the same sample, sequenced in a study of regulatory T cells in long-lasting Graves disease. According to the study, TCR beta libraries were built with iRepertoire HTBI primers and CDR3-region Arm-PCR. MiXCR was run by TCRdb on the multiplex PCR reads, yielding one entry per CDR3 protein. The repertoire holds about 300,000 distinct CDR3 sequences, with roughly 18% as singletons. Time point reported: newly diagnosed GD, antithyroid drugs for less than 3 months. PBMC-extracted RNA yielded the TCR library. The sample consisted of peripheral blood mononuclear cells (PBMCs), taken at new diagnosis, from a patient treated with antithyroid drugs. All receptors come from a female donor with Graves disease.

This clonotype was counted many times. J is TRBJ1-5 and V is TRBV18; 7 bases are shared with TRBD1. From germline, CDR1 is KGHSH and CDR2 LQKENI. With 3 bases clipped from V and 4 bases from J, the junction kept 3 bases outside the gene matches. This CDR3 has 14 amino acids. In nucleotides, the CDR3 is TGTGCCAGCTCACCCGGGACAGTTAATCAGCCCCAGCATTTT. The encoded protein is CASSPGTVNQPQHF.

V and J are TRBV2 and TRBJ2-3; D gene unclear. V was pared by 8 bases and J by 4 bases, with 16 bases between. This CDR3 contains 14 residues. CDR1 is SNHLY and CDR2 is FYNNEI in the germline V gene. CDR3 sequence: CASPKASNADTQYF. Written as DNA, the CDR3 is TGTGCCAGCCCTAAGGCTAGTAACGCAGATACGCAGTATTTT.

The chain carries TRBV6-1 and TRBJ1-5; TRBD1 agrees at 7 bases. The CDR3 sequence is 14 residues long. The germline CDR1 and CDR2 sequences are MNHNS and SASEGT. With 8 bases clipped from V and 3 bases from J, the junction kept 7 bases outside the gene matches. The chain's CDR3 is CASRDSLFNQPQHF. The CDR3 DNA is TGTGCCAGCCGGGACAGCCTGTTCAATCAGCCCCAGCATTTT.

Points on this clonotype: Possible read error: a much larger clone is one base away. This rearrangement joins TRBV7-2 to TRBJ2-3; perhaps TRBD1 as D (5 bases). This CDR3 contains 15 residues. CDR1 SGHTA and CDR2 FQGNSA come from the germline V gene. CDR3 protein: CASGLWRTSTDTQYF. The CDR3 DNA is TGTGCCAGCGGCTTATGGCGGACAAGCACAGATACGCAGTATTTT.

The chain has TRBV20-1 and TRBJ2-7, with D perhaps TRBD1 or TRBD2 (7 bases each). Trimming pared 0 bases from V and 5 bases from J, leaving 14 bases between. Germline CDR1 reads DFQATT; CDR2 reads SNEGSKA (reference sequence). This CDR3 has 14 residues. The CDR3 reads CSAREQTGRDEQYF. Written as DNA, the CDR3 is TGCAGTGCTAGAGAGCAGACAGGGAGGGACGAGCAGTACTTC.

This clonotype was counted ten times or more. The J gene is TRBJ2-1, the V gene TRBV9, with D maybe TRBD2 (6 bases). The CDR3 consists of 19 residues. The V gene's germline CDR1 is SGDLS and CDR2 YYNGEE. V was shortened by 4 bases and J by 7 bases, with 30 bases between the two germline ends. As DNA, the CDR3 is TGTGCCAGCAGCTTTTACCCCGCAGGTTTGTCGGGAGAGGTGAATGAGCAGTTCTTC. It encodes CASSFYPAGLSGEVNEQFF.

This clonotype was recorded a few times. The V call is TRBV19, the J call TRBJ2-1; D might be TRBD1 (6 bases). Germline CDR1 and CDR2: LNHDA and SQIVND (reference sequence). The CDR3 is 19 amino acids. Trimming removed 2 bases at V and 1 base at J, with 21 bases between. The chain's CDR3 is CASSIYSWGHQTSYNEQFF. The CDR3 region has the DNA TGTGCCAGTAGTATATATAGCTGGGGGCACCAGACATCCTACAATGAGCAGTTCTTC.

This clonotype occurred a few times. The J gene is TRBJ2-3, the V gene TRBV19; D assignment may be TRBD1 or TRBD2 (5 bases each). Trimming left V 4 bases short and J 7 bases short, with 12 bases between. This CDR3 is built from 13 residues. From germline, CDR1 is LNHDA and CDR2 SQIVND (reference sequence). The DNA for the CDR3 is TGTGCCAGTAGTACCGGGGCGATGAATACGCAGTATTTT. Encoded protein: CASSTGAMNTQYF.

This clonotype has a single count. A much larger clone differs from this one at a single base, so this may be a read error. The V call is TRBV28, the J call TRBJ2-7; 14 bases match TRBD2. The ends lost 6 bases at V and 6 bases at J; junction bases unmatched: 13. The CDR3 is made up of 17 amino acids. Germline V CDR1 and CDR2: MDHEN, SYDVKM. In nucleotides, the CDR3 is TGTGCCAGCAGGTCTCCGGGACTAGCGGGAGCACTTCGCGAGCAGTACTTC. This gives the protein CASRSPGLAGALREQYF.

This clonotype was seen repeatedly, ten times or more. V usage is TRBV11-2 and J usage is TRBJ1-1, with D possibly matching TRBD1 (5 bases). The germline V and J ends were trimmed by 5 bases and 7 bases, with 11 bases remaining between them. The CDR3 spans 12 residues. The V gene's germline CDR1 is SGHAT and CDR2 FQNNGV. In nucleotides, the CDR3 is TGTGCCAGCAGCAGTCAGGGACTTGAAGCTTTCTTT. Encoded protein: CASSSQGLEAFF.

This clonotype appeared a few times. V and J are TRBV27 and TRBJ2-7, with 9 bases lining up with TRBD1. The CDR3 consists of 14 residues. CDR1 MNHEY and CDR2 SMNVEV come from the germline V gene (reference sequence). The trim removed 2 bases at V and 4 bases at J, leaving 3 bases unmatched. The CDR3 sequence: CASSLAQGAYEQYF. The CDR3 bases are TGTGCCAGCAGTTTAGCACAGGGGGCGTACGAGCAGTACTTC.

This clonotype was counted many times. The chain employs TRBV12-3 or TRBV12-4 and TRBJ2-1; no definite D call. CDR3 size: 14 residues. The ends were cut back, 6 bases at V and 4 bases at J, with 13 bases in the middle. CDR3 in DNA: TGTGCCAGCAGCAAGTCGCTCTCATACAATGAGCAGTTCTTC. Amino acids: CASSKSLSYNEQFF.

This clonotype was seen at least ten times. The chain joins TRBV2 to TRBJ2-3, with 13 bases aligning to TRBD2. The germline V gene has CDR1 SNHLY and CDR2 FYNNEI. V dropped 7 bases and J dropped 8; count of bases not matched to a gene: 9. The CDR3 loop spans 15 amino acids. The CDR3 region is CASNGLAGDLGTQYF. CDR3 nucleotides: TGTGCCAGCAACGGACTAGCGGGAGACCTAGGTACGCAGTATTTT.

The sample holds many counts of this clonotype. The V call is TRBV28, the J call TRBJ2-7, with TRBD1 matching over 9 bases. CDR1 is MDHEN and CDR2 is SYDVKM in the germline V gene. The CDR3 has 15 amino acids. Germline trimming cut 3 bases from V and 3 bases from J; bases unmatched to any gene: 6. The DNA for the CDR3 is TGTGCCAGCAGTTTTGGTGAGACAGGGGGCTACGAGCAGTACTTC. Its translation: CASSFGETGGYEQYF.

This clonotype showed up just a few times. The chain employs TRBV20-1 and TRBJ1-5, with 8 bases identical to TRBD1. This CDR3 has 17 amino acids. Germline V gene data show CDR1 as DFQATT and CDR2 as SNEGSKA (reference sequence). The ends lost 0 bases at V and 6 bases at J; junction bases unmatched: 13. CDR3 bases: TGCAGTGCTAGAGATCGGGCAGGGGGCGCGTTTGGTCAGCCCCAGCATTTT. Protein sequence: CSARDRAGGAFGQPQHF.

The V gene is TRBV6-2 or TRBV6-3, the J gene TRBJ2-5; TRBD2 agrees at 9 bases. CDR3 length: 15 amino acids. The V segment lost 10 bases and the J segment 2 bases; nucleotides outside the gene matches: 11. Germline loops: CDR1 MNHEY, CDR2 SVGEGT. The CDR3 nucleotides are TGTGCCACCCGGGTTAGGGCGGGGGGGCAAGAGACCCAGTACTTC. The encoded protein is CATRVRAGGQETQYF.

This clonotype was observed at least ten times. The rearrangement links TRBV7-9 to TRBJ1-1, with D perhaps matching TRBD1 (6 bases). Per the germline V gene, CDR1 is SEHNR and CDR2 is FQNEAQ (reference sequence). Trimming left V 4 bases short and J 0 bases short, with 12 bases between. The CDR3 runs 15 residues. The CDR3 DNA reads as TGTGCCAGCAGCTCGAGCGGGGGGCTGAACACTGAAGCTTTCTTT. It is translated as CASSSSGGLNTEAFF.

This clonotype has a count of ten or more. V gene TRBV24-1 combines with J gene TRBJ2-2; 7 bases fit TRBD2. V shed 7 bases and J 1 base; nucleotides not matched to a gene: 14. Germline V gene lookup returns CDR1 KGHDR and CDR2 SFDVKD. CDR3 length equals 18 residues. CDR3 sequence reads: CATSGPLLSGVNTGELFF. In DNA form, the CDR3 reads TGTGCCACCAGCGGCCCGTTGTTGAGCGGGGTGAACACCGGGGAGCTGTTTTTT.

The table lists this clonotype with a few counts. This chain uses TRBV5-1 with TRBJ1-3; unclear D gene. The CDR3 contains 15 residues. Deletions cut 4 bases from V and 0 bases from J, with 11 bases between. CDR1 and CDR2 from the germline V gene are SGHRS and YFSETQ. Written as DNA, the CDR3 is TGCGCCAGCAGCCCCATGTCAGGCTCTGGAAACACCATATATTTT. Protein sequence: CASSPMSGSGNTIYF.

For this clonotype: At one boundary the junction diverges from the germline segment, which might be a read error. The chain couples TRBV28 to TRBJ2-1, with 12 positions matching TRBD2. The CDR3 loop spans 17 amino acids. The germline CDR1 and CDR2 sequences are MDHEN and SYDVKM. The CDR3 DNA reads TGTGCCAGCAGTGGTCTTTCCCTAGCGGGAGGGTCGAGTGAGCGGTTCTTC. Its protein product is CASSGLSLAGGSSERFF.

A remark on this clonotype: A much larger clone sits a single nucleotide away, making a read error possible. The chain recombines TRBV13 with TRBJ2-7, with D perhaps matching TRBD2 (6 bases). CDR3 length: 14 residues. Trimming stripped 1 base from V and 6 bases from J, with 13 bases between. Germline V gene lookup returns CDR1 PRHDT and CDR2 FYEKMQ (reference sequence). The CDR3 DNA is TGTGCCAGCAGCTTAGCGGGAGCGCCAGGCGAGCAGTACTTC. It yields the protein CASSLAGAPGEQYF.

This clonotype has ten or more counts. The J gene is TRBJ1-4, the V gene TRBV19; D is perhaps TRBD1 (6 bases). Trimming pared 6 bases from V and 8 bases from J, leaving 19 bases between. This CDR3 has 15 residues. Germline lookup yields CDR1 LNHDA and CDR2 SQIVND (reference sequence). CDR3 DNA: TGTGCCAGTAGCCGGTGGGGGGACACCGCCGAAAAACTGTTTTTT. Protein: CASSRWGDTAEKLFF.

In this sample, this clonotype turned up many times. This sequence may be a read error, since a much larger clone differs from it by one base. The chain couples TRBV10-2 to TRBJ2-7; TRBD2 agrees at 12 bases. In germline, CDR1 is WSHSY, CDR2 SAAADI. CDR3 size: 15 residues. CDR3 protein: CASRPLAGGPYDQYF. The CDR3 bases are TGCGCCAGCAGACCCCTAGCGGGAGGGCCTTACGATCAGTACTTC.

This clonotype was counted between two and nine times. This chain connects TRBV29-1 to TRBJ1-1, with 11 bases that match TRBD1. Germline loops: CDR1 SQVTM, CDR2 ANQGSEA. The CDR3 contains 16 residues. The J segment lost 1 base and the V segment lost 8 bases, leaving 12 bases of the junction unmatched. In nucleotides, the CDR3 is TGCAGCATTATCGGGACAGGGGGTGTTAGGAACACTGAAGCTTTCTTT. Its translation: CSIIGTGGVRNTEAFF.

The chain carries TRBV11-2 and TRBJ2-3; TRBD1 might be the D (5 bases). V dropped 0 bases and J dropped 2 bases, with 6 bases sitting between them. CDR3 length: 14 residues. CDR1 SGHAT and CDR2 FQNNGV come from the germline V gene. The CDR3 sequence is CASSLEDTTDTQYF. For the CDR3, the DNA is TGTGCCAGCAGCTTAGAGGACACCACAGATACGCAGTATTTT.

To note about this clonotype: This sequence is one base from a far larger clone and is likely a read error. This sequence joins TRBV28 and TRBJ2-5; TRBD2 matches at 10 bases. The CDR3 covers 12 residues. Germline V gives CDR1 MDHEN, CDR2 SYDVKM. V was pared by 5 bases and J by 11 bases, with 5 bases of the junction left unmatched. The CDR3 DNA reads TGTGCCAGCAGTCCAGCGGGAGGGGGGCAGTACTTC. Residues: CASSPAGGGQYF.

This clonotype has a handful of counts. The chain has TRBV7-8 and TRBJ2-2; D is undetermined. V was clipped by 4 bases and J by 5 bases, with 20 bases between them. This CDR3 is 17 amino acids long. Germline V lookup: CDR1 SGHVS, CDR2 FQNEAQ. The CDR3 loop reads CASSSDGRGGRTGELFF. The CDR3 DNA reads as TGTGCCAGCAGCTCGGACGGACGAGGTGGTCGGACCGGGGAGCTGTTTTTT. The full variable domain, rest sourced from reference TRBV7-8 and TRBJ2-2, is GAGVSQSPRYKVAKRGQDVALRCDPISGHVSLFWYQQALGQGPEFLTYFQNEAQLDKSGLPSDRFFAERPEGSVSTLKIQRTQQEDSAVYLCASSSDGRGGRTGELFFGEGSRLTVL.

The sample holds a few counts of this clonotype. The chain is built from TRBV27 and TRBJ2-1; TRBD1 is a possible D gene (6 bases). Per germline, CDR1 MNHEY and CDR2 SMNVEV (reference sequence). The V gene lost 3 bases and the J gene lost 5 bases, with 14 bases spanning the gap. The CDR3 is made up of 15 amino acids. The CDR3: CASSLPGTPNNEQFF. The CDR3 DNA reads TGTGCCAGCAGTTTGCCGGGGACACCCAACAATGAGCAGTTCTTC.

The V call is TRBV30, the J call TRBJ2-7; D is possibly TRBD1 or TRBD2 (5 bases each). CDR1 GTSNPN and CDR2 SVGIG come from the germline V gene (reference sequence). The CDR3 sequence is 17 residues long. V lost 1 base and J 3 bases, leaving 22 bases between the germline ends. CDR3 region: CAWSARAPGRPLYEQYF. DNA of the CDR3: TGTGCCTGGAGTGCCCGGGCACCGGGACGGCCGCTCTACGAGCAGTACTTC.

The table lists this clonotype with many counts. V is TRBV11-2 and J is TRBJ2-2, with D possibly matching TRBD2 (5 bases). Trimming cost V 1 base and J 7 bases, with 16 bases left between them. This CDR3 has 16 amino acids. Germline values: CDR1 SGHAT, CDR2 FQNNGV. CDR3 region: CASSLVVAREGGELFF. CDR3 DNA: TGTGCCAGCAGCTTAGTGGTGGCTCGCGAGGGCGGGGAGCTGTTTTTT. The full variable domain, completed using reference TRBV11-2 and TRBJ2-2, is EAGVAQSPRYKIIEKRQSVAFWCNPISGHATLYWYQQILGQGPKLLIQFQNNGVVDDSQLPKDRFSAERLKGVDSTLKIQPAKLEDSAVYLCASSLVVAREGGELFFGEGSRLTVL.